This T cell receptor beta chain is drawn from a study of cytomegalovirus exposure and HLA in healthy donors. Findings and caveats of the study: Later, an analysis showed that TCR beta chains associated with HLA were more clonally expanded than others that were equally common. Cytomegalovirus association was listed for 170 or so TCR beta chains. After further analysis at a later stage, 16,951 TCR beta sequences were associated with HLA alleles at 0.05 false discovery rate.

The donors, nominally healthy at sampling, likely had unrecorded immune exposures. This clone was observed once. Its matching antigen is unknown. Its ends do not fully match the called genes, so a read error is possible. PCR was performed using 60 Vbeta and 13 Jbeta primers. Here immunoSEQ multiplex PCR was the method, and the copy in TCRdb shows in-frame clones only, minus some. The repertoire holds around 85,000 clones, with around 80% as singletons. Germline assignment: CDR1 SNHLY and CDR2 FYNNEI. The CDR3 contains 13 residues. The rearrangement uses TRBV2 and TRBJ2-7; 8 bases match TRBD1. This clonotype was sampled from a man aged 50 to 60 in good health and CMV-seropositive. Material: PBMCs. This chain's CDR3 is CAGRGPIRSEQYF. The CDR3 DNA follows: TGTGCCGGCAGGGGGCCTATTCGAAGCGAGCAGTACTTC.